These 25 T cell receptor beta chains came from one sample sequenced in a study of blood T cell repertoires in COVID-19. The table came from immunoSEQ multiplex PCR; TCRdb's copy has only in-frame clones and leaves some out. The table has tens of thousands of clones, about nine tenths seen once. The sequencing input was peripheral blood. The origin of the receptors is a middle-aged woman with active COVID-19.

DNA of the CDR3: TGTGCCAGCAGCCCGACGACTCCAAGTGATACGCAGTATTTT. Translation: CASSPTTPSDTQYF. The J gene is TRBJ2-3, the V gene TRBV7-3; D gene unclear. The CDR3 covers 14 residues. V dropped 5 bases and J dropped 6 bases, with 15 bases sitting between them. The germline gives CDR1 SGHTA, CDR2 FQGTGA.

V gene TRBV7-8 combines with J gene TRBJ2-7; 10 bases match TRBD1. This CDR3 contains 18 residues. Germline values: CDR1 SGHVS, CDR2 FQNEAQ. V trimming: 5 bases; J trimming: 0 bases; junction bases outside the gene matches: 13. CDR3 amino acids: CASSATSFGTGVSYEQYF. CDR3 in DNA: TGTGCCAGCAGCGCGACTTCTTTTGGGACAGGGGTCTCCTACGAGCAGTACTTC.

The rearrangement links TRBV5-1 to TRBJ2-2, with TRBD2 matching over 8 bases. The CDR3 sequence is 17 residues long. Trimming took 0 bases from V and 0 from J; bases not matched to a gene: 4. Germline V CDR1 and CDR2: SGHRS, YFSETQ. The CDR3 spells CASSLGLRGANTGELFF. Here the CDR3 DNA reads TGCGCCAGCAGCTTGGGTCTGCGGGGGGCGAACACCGGGGAGCTGTTTTTT.

The chain has TRBV15 and TRBJ2-1; D may be TRBD1 (5 bases). CDR3 size: 16 residues. Deletions cut 3 bases from V and 6 bases from J, with 18 bases between. Germline-derived CDR1 and CDR2 are LNHNV and YYDKDF (reference sequence). The CDR3 DNA sequence: TGTGCCACCAGCAGGGGGCAGGTGAACCCTCTCAATGAGCAGTTCTTC. This sequence encodes CATSRGQVNPLNEQFF.

The CDR3 here is CASSLTDYEQYF. In DNA, the CDR3 is TGTGCCAGCAGCTTAACTGACTACGAGCAGTACTTC. This chain connects TRBV5-5 to TRBJ2-7; no clear D gene. Germline V gene lookup returns CDR1 SGHKS and CDR2 YYEKEE (reference sequence). V was trimmed by 2 bases and J by 3 bases, leaving 6 bases between them. This CDR3 comprises 12 residues.

This rearrangement joins TRBV29-1 to TRBJ2-2; D is unresolved. The germline gives CDR1 SQVTM, CDR2 ANQGSEA. This CDR3 contains 12 residues. The germline V and J ends were trimmed by 7 bases and 3 bases, with 9 bases remaining between them. The CDR3 bases are TGCAGCGCCCGGTTACACACCGGGGAGCTGTTTTTT. It yields the protein CSARLHTGELFF.

The chain uses TRBV6-5 and TRBJ1-6, with D perhaps matching TRBD1 (5 bases). This CDR3 region has 15 residues. V was clipped by 6 bases and J by 3 bases, with 12 bases between them. Germline loops: CDR1 MNHEY, CDR2 SVGAGI. The DNA for the CDR3 is TGTGCCAGCAGCTTACGGGGGTTCTATAATTCACCCCTCCACTTT. This codes for CASSLRGFYNSPLHF.

The chain uses TRBV11-2 and TRBJ2-7, with 7 nucleotides matching TRBD2. This CDR3 has 16 amino acids. Germline values: CDR1 SGHAT, CDR2 FQNNGV. Unmatched junction bases numbered 10, after V lost 4 bases and J lost 1 base. The CDR3 sequence: CASSSQWGGSSYEQYF. In DNA form, the CDR3 reads TGTGCCAGCAGCTCCCAGTGGGGGGGGTCGTCCTACGAGCAGTACTTC.

The chain combines TRBV15 with TRBJ2-1, with D unclear. The ends were cut back, 1 base at V and 8 bases at J, with 12 bases in the middle. Germline lookup yields CDR1 LNHNV and CDR2 YYDKDF (reference sequence). This CDR3 contains 14 residues. The CDR3, as DNA: TGTGCCACCAGCAGAGGTATTTCTGAGGATGAGCAGTTCTTC. It codes for CATSRGISEDEQFF.

The chain links TRBV3-1 (or the pseudogene TRBV3-2) to TRBJ1-1, with 7 bases aligning to TRBD1. From germline, CDR1 is LGHDT and CDR2 YNNKEL (reference sequence). The CDR3 loop spans 18 amino acids. Trimming removed 0 bases from V and 3 bases from J; junction bases left unmatched: 13. The CDR3 is CASSQDWTGLDNDTEAFF. Here the CDR3 DNA reads TGTGCCAGCAGCCAAGATTGGACAGGTTTAGATAATGACACTGAAGCTTTCTTT.

The chain combines TRBV7-6 with TRBJ2-1, with TRBD2 matching 14 bases. The germline V gene has CDR1 SGHVS and CDR2 FNYEAQ. The CDR3 runs to 16 residues. The ends lost 1 base at V and 8 bases at J; junction bases unmatched: 4. The CDR3 coding sequence is TGTGCCAGCAGCTTAGGGGGACTAGCGGGGGTTTATGAGCAGTTCTTC. Encoded protein: CASSLGGLAGVYEQFF. Variable domain in full (rest from reference TRBV7-6 and TRBJ2-1): GAGVSQSPRYKVTKRGQDVALRCDPISGHVSLYWYRQALGQGPEFLTYFNYEAQQDKSGLPNDRFSAERPEGSISTLTIQRTEQRDSAMYRCASSLGGLAGVYEQFFGPGTRLTVL.

This sequence joins TRBV5-1 and TRBJ1-2, with 7 bases matching TRBD1. With V trimmed by 1 base and J by 6 bases, 6 bases remained unmatched. Germline V gives CDR1 SGHRS, CDR2 YFSETQ. The CDR3 totals 14 residues. In DNA form, the CDR3 reads TGCGCCAGCAGCTTGTCGCAGGGGGTGCATGGCTACACCTTC. Translation gives CASSLSQGVHGYTF.

The chain uses TRBV5-1 and TRBJ2-5; 10 bases line up with TRBD2. There are 13 residues in the CDR3. Trimming took 7 bases from V and 4 from J; bases not matched to a gene: 4. CDR1 is SGHRS and CDR2 is YFSETQ in the germline V gene. CDR3 loop: CASGLAVSETQYF. DNA for the CDR3: TGCGCCAGCGGACTAGCGGTTTCAGAGACCCAGTACTTC.

This clone was recorded only once. The CDR3 loop reads CASRPPGLVTGELFF. The CDR3 region has the DNA TGTGCCAGCAGACCACCGGGACTAGTGACCGGGGAGCTGTTTTTT. The chain recombines TRBV3-1 (or the pseudogene TRBV3-2) with TRBJ2-2; 8 nucleotides align to TRBD2. CDR3 length: 15 residues. J gave up 5 bases and V 6 bases, and 8 bases lay outside the gene matches. The germline V gene has CDR1 LGHDT and CDR2 YNNKEL (reference sequence).

V is TRBV7-2 and J is TRBJ1-3, with unresolved D. Trimming left V 2 bases short and J 0 bases short, with 8 bases between. The CDR3 is 15 amino acids. CDR1 SGHTA and CDR2 FQGNSA come from the germline V gene. This chain's CDR3 is CASSLRTYSGNTIYF. The CDR3 nucleotides are TGTGCCAGCAGCTTACGGACTTACTCTGGAAACACCATATATTTT. Combining the CDR3 with reference TRBV7-2 and TRBJ1-3 gives the whole variable domain GAGVSQSPSNKVTEKGKDVELRCDPISGHTALYWYRQSLGQGLEFLIYFQGNSAPDKSGLPSDRFSAERTGGSVSTLTIQRTQQEDSAVYLCASSLRTYSGNTIYFGEGSWLTVV.

The CDR3 reads CASSRGSYNSPLHF. In DNA, the CDR3 is TGCGCCAGCAGCCGGGGCTCCTATAATTCACCCCTCCACTTT. The rearrangement links TRBV5-1 to TRBJ1-6; D not resolved. Germline V gene sequence: CDR1 SGHRS, CDR2 YFSETQ. V lost 4 bases, J lost 0 bases, and 5 bases lay in between. The CDR3 covers 14 residues.

The chain uses TRBV5-6 and TRBJ1-2, with D possibly being TRBD1 (6 bases). CDR3 length: 15 amino acids. The ends were cut back, 4 bases at V and 0 bases at J, with 13 bases in the middle. Germline V gene sequence: CDR1 SGHDT, CDR2 YYEEEE. The CDR3 here is CASSAPDRSNYGYTF. The CDR3 DNA follows: TGTGCCAGCAGCGCGCCCGACAGGTCTAACTATGGCTACACCTTC.

The chain links TRBV4-1 to TRBJ1-4; 7 nucleotides agree with TRBD1. The CDR3 length is 15 residues. CDR1 and CDR2 (germline): MGHRA, YSYEKL. The J segment lost 4 bases and the V segment lost 0 bases, leaving 2 bases of the junction unmatched. The CDR3 DNA reads as TGCGCCAGCAGCCAAGATCCAGGGGGTAATGAAAAACTGTTTTTT. Translation gives CASSQDPGGNEKLFF.

The gene calls are TRBV6-1 and TRBJ1-5, with D possibly matching TRBD1 (5 bases). V shed 3 bases and J shed 6 bases, with 15 bases lying between them. From germline, CDR1 is MNHNS and CDR2 SASEGT. The CDR3 loop spans 15 amino acids. The CDR3 nucleotides are TGTGCCAGCAGTGAGAGATTCAGGGCGGTTCAGCCCCAGCATTTT. Protein product: CASSERFRAVQPQHF.

The chain employs TRBV7-9 and TRBJ2-3; D is undetermined. This CDR3 has 14 residues. The V gene's germline CDR1 is SEHNR and CDR2 FQNEAQ (reference sequence). With 8 bases removed from V and 4 bases from J, the gap between germline ends came to 16 bases. The CDR3 sequence: CASLRSQLSDTQYF. CDR3 in DNA: TGTGCCAGCCTCCGGTCACAGTTGTCAGATACGCAGTATTTT.

This sequence joins TRBV5-4 and TRBJ2-7; 7 positions agree with TRBD2. With V trimmed by 3 bases and J by 6 bases, 6 bases remained unmatched. The germline gives CDR1 SGHNT, CDR2 YYREEE (reference sequence). The CDR3 sequence is 13 residues long. This CDR3 reads CASSSGGLGEQYF. The CDR3 nucleotides are TGTGCCAGCAGCTCGGGGGGTTTAGGCGAGCAGTACTTC.

This clone was counted once. The V gene is TRBV4-1, the J gene TRBJ2-7, with TRBD1 matching 8 bases. The germline CDR1 and CDR2 sequences are MGHRA and YSYEKL. Germline trimming cut 3 bases from V and 6 bases from J; bases unmatched to any gene: 13. The CDR3 is 16 amino acids. In DNA, the CDR3 is TGCGCCAGCAGCCATCTCTCGACAGGGGTTAAGGGCGAGCAGTACTTC. This encodes CASSHLSTGVKGEQYF.

The chain carries TRBV27 and TRBJ1-2; no clear D. Deletions cut 1 base from V and 3 bases from J, with 6 bases between. The CDR3 totals 13 residues. Germline V lookup: CDR1 MNHEY, CDR2 SMNVEV (reference sequence). Here the CDR3 reads CASSLWQDYGYTF. The CDR3 DNA reads as TGTGCCAGCAGTTTATGGCAGGACTATGGCTACACCTTC.

This chain joins TRBV6-5 and TRBJ2-3, with D possibly matching TRBD1 (5 bases). CDR3 length: 15 residues. Deletions cut 5 bases from V and 0 bases from J, with 12 bases between. Germline V gene lookup returns CDR1 MNHEY and CDR2 SVGAGI. DNA for the CDR3: TGTGCCAGCAGTAGTAGGGGCTATAGCACAGATACGCAGTATTTT. Encoded protein: CASSSRGYSTDTQYF.

The chain joins TRBV3-1 (or the pseudogene TRBV3-2) to TRBJ2-7; possible D gene TRBD2, 6 bases. This CDR3 spans 14 amino acids. The germline V gene encodes CDR1 LGHDT and CDR2 YNNKEL (reference sequence). The ends were cut back, 4 bases at V and 2 bases at J, with 12 bases in the middle. The CDR3 spells CASSRPGATYEQYF. DNA for the CDR3: TGTGCCAGCAGCCGGCCGGGAGCGACCTACGAGCAGTACTTC.